This T cell receptor beta chain was documented in a study of blood T cell repertoires in COVID-19. Study-wide background: Acute-phase and convalescent COVID-19 samples originated in the United States, Italy and Spain. Sample material is recorded as cDNA or gDNA derived from T cells, B-cell-depleted T cells, or PBMCs.

Authors' analysis steps: The assay estimated nucleated cells by amplifying reference gene primers. Measured with immunoSEQ multiplex PCR; TCRdb has only the in-frame clones, and not every one. The V and J calls and the clone size are those of that table, but D and trimming were determined from the DNA. The sample yields 150,000 to 200,000 clones, under 85% seen once. CDR3 length equals 15 residues. CDR1 and CDR2 (germline): ENHRY, SYGVKD. Trimming took 2 bases from V and 8 from J; bases not matched to a gene: 5. This TCR derives from a man between 60 and 75 years old with active or convalescent COVID-19. The source material was peripheral blood. The chain joins TRBV10-3 to TRBJ2-4, with TRBD1 matching over 11 bases. CDR3 sequence reads: CAISEGRTGGHIQYF. The CDR3 nucleotides are TGTGCCATCAGTGAGGGGAGGACAGGGGGCCACATTCAGTACTTC.